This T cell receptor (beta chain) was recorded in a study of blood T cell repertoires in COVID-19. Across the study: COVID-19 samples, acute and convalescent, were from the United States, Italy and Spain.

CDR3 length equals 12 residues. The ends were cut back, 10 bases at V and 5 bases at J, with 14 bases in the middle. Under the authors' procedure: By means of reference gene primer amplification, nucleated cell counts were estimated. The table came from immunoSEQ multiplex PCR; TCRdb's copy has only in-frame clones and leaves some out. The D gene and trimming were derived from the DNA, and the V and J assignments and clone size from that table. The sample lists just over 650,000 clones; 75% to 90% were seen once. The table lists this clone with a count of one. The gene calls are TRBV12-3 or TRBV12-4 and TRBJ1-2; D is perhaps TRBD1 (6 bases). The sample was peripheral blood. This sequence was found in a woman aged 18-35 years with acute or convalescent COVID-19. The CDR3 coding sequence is TGTGCCACCCACAGGGAACGGTATGGCTACACCTTC. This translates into CATHRERYGYTF.